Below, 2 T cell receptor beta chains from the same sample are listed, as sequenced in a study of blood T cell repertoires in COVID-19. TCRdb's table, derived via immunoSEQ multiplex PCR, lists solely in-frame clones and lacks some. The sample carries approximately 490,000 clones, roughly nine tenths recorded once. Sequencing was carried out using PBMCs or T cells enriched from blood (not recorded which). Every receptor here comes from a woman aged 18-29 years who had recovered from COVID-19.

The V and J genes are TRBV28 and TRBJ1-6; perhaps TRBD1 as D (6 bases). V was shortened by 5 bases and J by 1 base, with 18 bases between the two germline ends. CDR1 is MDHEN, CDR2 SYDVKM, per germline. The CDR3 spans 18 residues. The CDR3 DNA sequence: TGTGCCAGCAGTCCCCCCGCAGGGGCTTTATCCTATAATTCACCCCTCCACTTT. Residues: CASSPPAGALSYNSPLHF.

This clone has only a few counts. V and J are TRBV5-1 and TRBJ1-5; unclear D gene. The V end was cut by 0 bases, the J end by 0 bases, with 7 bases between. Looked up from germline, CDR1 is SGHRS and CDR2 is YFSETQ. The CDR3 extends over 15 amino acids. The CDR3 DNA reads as TGCGCCAGCAGCTTGGGCCTATATAGCAATCAGCCCCAGCATTTT. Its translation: CASSLGLYSNQPQHF.